This paragraph reports one T cell receptor beta chain. This entry comes from a study of T cells after yellow fever vaccination. Each CDR3 protein gets one entry after TCRdb re-called the 5' RACE reads with MiXCR. Altogether 150,000 or so distinct CDR3 sequences are present, around 9% being singletons, with the ten largest covering around 40%. The TCR was taken from a man between 18 and 29 years old who received the YFV17D yellow fever vaccine. Sequenced here: CD8+ T cells sorted from PBMCs, sampled 45 days after the yellow fever booster vaccination.

DNA of the CDR3: TGCGCCAGCAGCCCCGGGACAGGGGATCAGCCCCAGCATTTT. Translation: CASSPGTGDQPQHF. The chain uses TRBV5-1 and TRBJ1-5; 10 nucleotides line up with TRBD1. The germline V gene encodes CDR1 SGHRS and CDR2 YFSETQ. This CDR3 spans 14 amino acids. The V and J ends lost 4 bases and 5 bases, in that order; junction bases with no gene match: 3.